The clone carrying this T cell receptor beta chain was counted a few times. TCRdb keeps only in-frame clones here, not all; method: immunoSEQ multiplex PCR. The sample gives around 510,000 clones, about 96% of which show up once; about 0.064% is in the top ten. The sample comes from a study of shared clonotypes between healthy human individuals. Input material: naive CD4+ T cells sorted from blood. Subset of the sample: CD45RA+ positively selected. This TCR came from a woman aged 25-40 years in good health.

CDR3 in amino acids: CASSLTLLETQHF. CDR3 in DNA: TGCGCCAGCAGCCTTACCCTCCTCGAAACCCAGCATTTT. The chain employs TRBV4-1 and TRBJ1-5; D uncertain. V was clipped by 4 bases and J by 11 bases, with 15 bases between them. Per germline, CDR1 MGHRA and CDR2 YSYEKL. The CDR3 totals 13 residues.